This TCR beta chain came from a study of blood T cell repertoires in COVID-19. Study-wide context: Samples came from the United States, Italy and Spain, spanning acute and convalescent COVID-19. The analysed material was cDNA or gDNA that came from T cells, B-cell-depleted T cells, or PBMCs.

Original handling: Reference gene primer amplification in the assay estimated nucleated cell counts. Here immunoSEQ multiplex PCR was the method, and the copy in TCRdb shows in-frame clones only, minus some. Clonal size and the V and J genes are those of that table, whereas D and trimming came from the DNA. There are around 190,000 clones in the sample; 75% to 80% occur only once, and roughly 8.6% lies in the top ten. Trimming took off 3 bases at V and 6 bases at J, with 15 bases between the two ends. CDR1 and CDR2 from the germline V gene are LNHNV and YYDKDF (reference sequence). CDR3 size: 14 residues.

This clonotype originated in a woman in her forties or fifties with active or convalescent COVID-19. This chain connects TRBV15 to TRBJ2-7; D might be TRBD2 (6 bases). The sample taken for sequencing was peripheral blood. The DNA of the CDR3 is TGTGCCACCAGCAGGGACCCGGGGGTGGGCGAGCAGTACTTC. This codes for CATSRDPGVGEQYF.